The T cell receptor beta chain under discussion was sequenced for a study of T-cell reconstitution after alpha-beta-depleted transplantation in children (TCRdb year 2016). Regarding the study in general: Using TCR repertoire profiling, the study quantitatively followed how T-cell immune reconstitution unfolded in children after TCRalphabeta/CD19-depleted allogeneic hematopoietic cell transplantation.

From cysteine to phenylalanine, the CDR3 is 14 amino acids long. Kept here is only the CDR3 DNA, which spans 42 bases and is read in frame from base 1. From V the trimming removes 6 bases and from J it removes 5 bases, while the gene matches leave 4 bases of the junction unaccounted for. Libraries were prepared through PCR. Sequencing was carried out with an Illumina HiSeq 2500. To normalize quantification of the TCRbeta repertoire, the TCR libraries were built with molecular barcoding that relied on unique molecular identifiers. TCRdb trimmed public reads at Q25 via fastp, called clones via MiXCR and kept in-frame beta chains. Rows are combined by CDR3 protein, so each entry shows the most common genes and DNA. The sample yields around 370,000 distinct CDR3 sequences; around a tenth were counted once. 2% to 3% of the sample rests with the top ten. The sample holds many counts of this clonotype. The antigen it binds to is not known. Per-base qualities were not stored, and no clone one base away is much larger.

This TCR was sampled from a human donor who donated a stem cell graft to a child with acute lymphoblastic leukemia. Here the chain combines TRBV12-3 or TRBV12-4 and TRBJ2-5; 12 middle bases align to TRBD1. The sequenced sample was PBMCs from the stem cell graft donor, obtained from the stem cell graft. The sequenced DNA: TGTGCCAGCAGGGGACAGGGGGCTTACGAGACCCAGTACTTC. This is translated as CASRGQGAYETQYF.